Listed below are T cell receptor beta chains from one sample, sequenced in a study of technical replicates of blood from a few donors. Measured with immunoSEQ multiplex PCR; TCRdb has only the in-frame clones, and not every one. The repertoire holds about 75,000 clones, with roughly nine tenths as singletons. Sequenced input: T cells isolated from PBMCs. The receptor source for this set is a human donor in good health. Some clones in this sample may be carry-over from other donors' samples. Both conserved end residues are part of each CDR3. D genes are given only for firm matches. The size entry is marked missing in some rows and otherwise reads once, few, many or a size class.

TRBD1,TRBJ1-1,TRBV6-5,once,TGTGCCAGCAGGCAGGGGGACACTGAAGCTTTCTTT,CASRQGDTEAFF
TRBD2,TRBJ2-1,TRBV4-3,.,TGCGCCAGCAGCCAAGGACTAGCGGGCTCCTACAATGAGCGGTTCTTC,CASSQGLAGSYNERFF
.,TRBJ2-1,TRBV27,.,TGTGCCAGCAGTTTATACCCTTCTGCCGGTAGTGAGCAGTTCTTC,CASSLYPSAGSEQFF
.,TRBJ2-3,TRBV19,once,TGTGCCACCCGACGACGGGTCCCGGGAGATACGCAGTATTTT,CATRRRVPGDTQYF
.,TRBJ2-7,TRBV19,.,TGTGCCAGTAGTTTCGGGGTTCATTACGAGCAGTACTTC,CASSFGVHYEQYF
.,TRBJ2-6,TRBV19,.,TGTGCCAGTAGTGTGACAGGTGCCAACGTCCTGACTTTC,CASSVTGANVLTF
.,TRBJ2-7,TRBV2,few,TGTGCCAGCAGTACTACAGGGTACTACGAGCAGTACTTC,CASSTTGYYEQYF
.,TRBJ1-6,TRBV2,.,TGTGCCAGCATCCTAAATCCAGGCCCGAATTCACCCCTCCACTTT,CASILNPGPNSPLHF
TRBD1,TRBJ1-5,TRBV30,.,TGTGCCTGGAGTACAGGGGCTGGTCAGCCCCAGCATTTT,CAWSTGAGQPQHF
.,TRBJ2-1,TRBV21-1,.,TGTGCCAGCAGCACACCGGGACTAGCGGGGCGAAGCTCCTACAATGAGCAGTTCTTC,CASSTPGLAGRSSYNEQFF
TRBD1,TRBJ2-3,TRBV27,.,TGTGCCAGCAGGGGACAGGGTCCAGATACGCAGTATTTT,CASRGQGPDTQYF
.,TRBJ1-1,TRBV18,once,TGTGCCAGCTCACCTGCAGGGCTGAACACTGAAGCTTTCTTT,CASSPAGLNTEAFF
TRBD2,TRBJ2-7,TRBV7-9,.,TGTGCCAGCAGCTGGGGGACTAGCGGGATCGAGCAGTACTTC,CASSWGTSGIEQYF
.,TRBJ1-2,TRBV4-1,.,TGCGCCAGCAGCCATACTGCCCAGGCGCCCTATGGCTACACCTTC,CASSHTAQAPYGYTF
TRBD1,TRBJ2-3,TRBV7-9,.,TGTGCCAGCAGCTTAGTCAGGGACAGCCAAAACACAGATACGCAGTATTTT,CASSLVRDSQNTDTQYF
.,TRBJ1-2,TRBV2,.,TGTGCCAGCAGTGAAGTTACTTTTCGGGGCTATGGCTACACCTTC,CASSEVTFRGYGYTF
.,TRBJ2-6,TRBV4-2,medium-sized,TGTGCCAGCAGCCAAGAAACAGGTTCTGGGGCCAACGTCCTGACTTTC,CASSQETGSGANVLTF
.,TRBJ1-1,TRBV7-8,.,TGTGCCAGCAGCTCCCAGAAAGAGGACACTGAAGCTTTCTTT,CASSSQKEDTEAFF
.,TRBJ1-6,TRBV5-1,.,TGCGCCAGCAGCTTGTACGCCGCGCCGGGATCCAGCTCCTATAATTCACCCCTCCACTTT,CASSLYAAPGSSSYNSPLHF
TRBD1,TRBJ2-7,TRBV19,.,TGTGCCAGTAGTATCGGGACAGGTGGAGGCAGCGAGCAGTACTTC,CASSIGTGGGSEQYF
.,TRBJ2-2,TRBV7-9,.,TGTGCCAGCAGCTCTCCCTTACCGGGCGGGGAGCTGTTTTTT,CASSSPLPGGELFF
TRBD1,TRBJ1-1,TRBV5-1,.,TGCGCCAGCAGCTTGGACGGGACAGGGGGAGGACGGAACACTGAAGCTTTCTTT,CASSLDGTGGGRNTEAFF
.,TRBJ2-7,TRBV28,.,TGTGCCAGCAGGACGACTAGTACCTACGAGCAGTACTTC,CASRTTSTYEQYF
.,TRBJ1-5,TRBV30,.,TGTGCCTGGAGTAGCTCCCGGACAGAGGTGAGCAATCAGCCCCAGCATTTT,CAWSSSRTEVSNQPQHF
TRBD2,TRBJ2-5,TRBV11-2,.,TGTGCCAGCGCTAGCGGGGGGAAAGAGACCCAGTACTTC,CASASGGKETQYF
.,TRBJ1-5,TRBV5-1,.,TGCGCCAGCAGCCCGGGACTCGACAATCAGCCCCAGCATTTT,CASSPGLDNQPQHF
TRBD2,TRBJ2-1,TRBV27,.,TGTGCCAGCAGTATCGCTAGCGGGGGGTCAAACTACAATGAGCAGTTCTTC,CASSIASGGSNYNEQFF
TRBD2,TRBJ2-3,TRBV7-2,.,TGTGCCAGCAGCCGATCTAGCGGGGGATATCGTGATACGCAGTATTTT,CASSRSSGGYRDTQYF
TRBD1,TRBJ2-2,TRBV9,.,TGTGCCAGCAGCGTAGCTACAGGGGGCACCGGGGAGCTGTTTTTT,CASSVATGGTGELFF
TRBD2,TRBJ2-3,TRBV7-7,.,TGTGCTAGCAGCTTGGGCGTAACTAGCGGGGGAGCCACAGATACGCAGTATTTT,CASSLGVTSGGATDTQYF
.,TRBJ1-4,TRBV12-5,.,TGTGCTAGTGGTCCCGGGGGAGGGTTGGTGTTTTTT,CASGPGGGLVFF
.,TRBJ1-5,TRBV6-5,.,TGTGCCAGCAGTTACTCGAGTCATAGCAATCAGCCCCAGCATTTT,CASSYSSHSNQPQHF
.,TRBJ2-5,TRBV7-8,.,TGTGCCAGCAGTTGGCCCGATGGCACGGGAGAGACCCAGTACTTC,CASSWPDGTGETQYF
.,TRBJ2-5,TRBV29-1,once,TGCAGCGTTGTTGGGGGGATCCAAGAGACCCAGTACTTC,CSVVGGIQETQYF
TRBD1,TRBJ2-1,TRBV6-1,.,TGTGCCAGCAGCCCATCGGGACAGGGGGCTAATGAGCAGTTCTTC,CASSPSGQGANEQFF
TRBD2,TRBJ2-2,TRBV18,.,TGTGCCAGCTCACCAAGTCTAGCGGGAGGGATAAAACGAATGAACACCGGGGAGCTGTTTTTT,CASSPSLAGGIKRMNTGELFF
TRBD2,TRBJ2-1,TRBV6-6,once,TGTGCCAGCACCAGACTAGCGGGAGGCAATGAGCAGTTCTTC,CASTRLAGGNEQFF
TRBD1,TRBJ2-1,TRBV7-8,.,TGTGCCAGCAGCTCTCCACTACAGGGGAGCTCCTACAATGAGCAGTTCTTC,CASSSPLQGSSYNEQFF
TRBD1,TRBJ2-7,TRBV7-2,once,TGTGCCAGCAGCTTCCGGACAGGGGCAGATTACGAGCAGTACTTC,CASSFRTGADYEQYF
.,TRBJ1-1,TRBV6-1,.,TGTGCCAGCAGTGAAACGTCAGGGCTTGCTGAAGCTTTCTTT,CASSETSGLAEAFF
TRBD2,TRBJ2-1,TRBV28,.,TGTGCCAGCAGTTTACTGGGCTGGGGCGGGAGGAGAAATGAGCAGTTCTTC,CASSLLGWGGRRNEQFF
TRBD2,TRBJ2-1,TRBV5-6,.,TGTGCCAGCAGCTTGGGTGGACTAGCGGGAGGGAGGCAGTTCTTC,CASSLGGLAGGRQFF
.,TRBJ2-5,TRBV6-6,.,TGTGCCAGCATCAACTCAGAAGCAGGGAAAGAGACCCAGTACTTC,CASINSEAGKETQYF
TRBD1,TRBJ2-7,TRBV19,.,TGTGCCAGTAGTATAGGGCAGGGGGCCTCCTACGAGCAGTACTTC,CASSIGQGASYEQYF
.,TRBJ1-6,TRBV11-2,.,TGTGCCAGCAGCTTGCCCCGACAGAATTCACCCCTCCACTTT,CASSLPRQNSPLHF
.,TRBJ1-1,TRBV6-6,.,TGTGCCAGCGCCGAGGGGGTAATGAACACTGAAGCTTTCTTT,CASAEGVMNTEAFF
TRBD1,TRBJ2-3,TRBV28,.,TGTGCCACAAAAACAGGGGGCATAACAGATACGCAGTATTTT,CATKTGGITDTQYF
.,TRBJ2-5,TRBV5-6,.,TGTGCCAGCAGCTTGGTACTGGGGGCTGAGACCCAGTACTTC,CASSLVLGAETQYF
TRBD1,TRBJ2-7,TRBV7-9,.,TGTGCCAGCAGCTTAGGGGCGGACAGGGGGGGAGACTACGAGCAGTACTTC,CASSLGADRGGDYEQYF
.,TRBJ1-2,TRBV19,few,TGTGCCAGTGGAGTCACTCAGGTAGCGGGCTACACCTTC,CASGVTQVAGYTF